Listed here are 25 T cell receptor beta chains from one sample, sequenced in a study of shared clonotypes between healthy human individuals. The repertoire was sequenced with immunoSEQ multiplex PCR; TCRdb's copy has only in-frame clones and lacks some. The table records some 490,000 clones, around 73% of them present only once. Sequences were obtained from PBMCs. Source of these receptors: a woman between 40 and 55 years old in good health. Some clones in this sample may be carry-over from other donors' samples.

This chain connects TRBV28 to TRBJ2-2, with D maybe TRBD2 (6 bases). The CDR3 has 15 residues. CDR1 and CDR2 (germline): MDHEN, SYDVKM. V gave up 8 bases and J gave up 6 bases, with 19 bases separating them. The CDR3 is CASGGSLQVPGELFF. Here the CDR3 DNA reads TGTGCCAGCGGGGGGTCGTTACAGGTCCCCGGGGAGCTGTTTTTT.

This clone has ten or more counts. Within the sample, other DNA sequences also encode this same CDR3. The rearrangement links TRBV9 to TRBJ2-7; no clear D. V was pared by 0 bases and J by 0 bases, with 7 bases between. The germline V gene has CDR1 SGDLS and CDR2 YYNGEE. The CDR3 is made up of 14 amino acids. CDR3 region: CASSVETNSYEQYF. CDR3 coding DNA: TGTGCCAGCAGCGTAGAAACTAACTCCTACGAGCAGTACTTC.

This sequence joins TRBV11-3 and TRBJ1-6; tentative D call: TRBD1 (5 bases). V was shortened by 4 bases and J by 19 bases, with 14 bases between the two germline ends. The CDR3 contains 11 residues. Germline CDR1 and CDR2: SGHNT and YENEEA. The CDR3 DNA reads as TGTGCCAGCAGCTCTGGGGGGTTGGCACACTTT. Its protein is CASSSGGLAHF.

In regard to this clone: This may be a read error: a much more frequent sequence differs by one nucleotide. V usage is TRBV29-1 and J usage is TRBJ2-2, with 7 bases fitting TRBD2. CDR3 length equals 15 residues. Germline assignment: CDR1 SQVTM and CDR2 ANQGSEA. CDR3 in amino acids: CSVEFGRSGTGELLF. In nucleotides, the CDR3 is TGCAGCGTTGAATTCGGGAGGTCCGGCACCGGGGAGCTGCTTTTT.

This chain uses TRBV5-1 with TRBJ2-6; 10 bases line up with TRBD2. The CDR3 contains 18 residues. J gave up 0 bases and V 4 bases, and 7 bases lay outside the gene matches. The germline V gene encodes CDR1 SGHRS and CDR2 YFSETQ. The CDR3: CASSVRLAGLSGANVLTF. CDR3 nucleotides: TGCGCCAGCAGCGTACGACTAGCGGGTCTCTCTGGGGCCAACGTCCTGACTTTC.

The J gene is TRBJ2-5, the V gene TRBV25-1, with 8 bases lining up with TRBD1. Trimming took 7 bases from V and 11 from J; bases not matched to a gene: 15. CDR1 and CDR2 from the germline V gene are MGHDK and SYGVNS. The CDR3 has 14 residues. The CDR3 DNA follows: TGTGCCAGCAACCCAGGGGGCCCAACTTTGGAGCAGTACTTC. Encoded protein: CASNPGGPTLEQYF. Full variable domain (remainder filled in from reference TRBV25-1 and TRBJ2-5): EADIYQTPRYLVIGTGKKITLECSQTMGHDKMYWYQQDPGMELHLIHYSYGVNSTEKGDLSSESTVSRIRTEHFPLTLESARPSHTSQYLCASNPGGPTLEQYFGPGTRLLVL.

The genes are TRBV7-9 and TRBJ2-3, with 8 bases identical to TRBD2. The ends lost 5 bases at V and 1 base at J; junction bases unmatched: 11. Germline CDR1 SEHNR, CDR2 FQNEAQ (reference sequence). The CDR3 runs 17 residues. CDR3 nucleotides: TGTGCCAGCAGCCTCTGGTTCGGGACTAGGGGCACAGATACGCAGTATTTT. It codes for CASSLWFGTRGTDTQYF.

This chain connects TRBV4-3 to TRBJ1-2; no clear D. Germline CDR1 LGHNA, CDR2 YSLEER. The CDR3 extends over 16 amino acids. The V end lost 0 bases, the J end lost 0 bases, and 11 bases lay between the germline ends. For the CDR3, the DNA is TGCGCCAGCAGCCAAGATTGGGCCGGGGCTAACTATGGCTACACCTTC. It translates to CASSQDWAGANYGYTF.

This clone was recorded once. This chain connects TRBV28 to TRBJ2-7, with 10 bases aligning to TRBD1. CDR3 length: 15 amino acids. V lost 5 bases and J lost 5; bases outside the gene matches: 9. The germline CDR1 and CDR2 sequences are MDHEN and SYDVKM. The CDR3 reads CASSPTLTGGNEQYF. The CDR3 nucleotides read TGTGCCAGCAGTCCCACCCTGACAGGGGGCAACGAGCAGTACTTC.

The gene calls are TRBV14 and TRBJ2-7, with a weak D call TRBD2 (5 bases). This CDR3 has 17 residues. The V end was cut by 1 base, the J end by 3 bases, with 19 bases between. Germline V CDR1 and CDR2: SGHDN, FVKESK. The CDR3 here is CASSQVFWRYDYYEQYF. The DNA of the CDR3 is TGTGCCAGCAGCCAAGTTTTCTGGAGATACGACTACTACGAGCAGTACTTC.

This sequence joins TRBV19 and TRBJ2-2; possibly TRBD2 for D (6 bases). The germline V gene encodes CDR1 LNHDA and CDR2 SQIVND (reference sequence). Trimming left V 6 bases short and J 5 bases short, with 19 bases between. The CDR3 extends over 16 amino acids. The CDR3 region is CASRRPGDPGTGELFF. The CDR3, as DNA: TGTGCCAGTAGAAGGCCGGGAGACCCAGGAACCGGGGAGCTGTTTTTT.

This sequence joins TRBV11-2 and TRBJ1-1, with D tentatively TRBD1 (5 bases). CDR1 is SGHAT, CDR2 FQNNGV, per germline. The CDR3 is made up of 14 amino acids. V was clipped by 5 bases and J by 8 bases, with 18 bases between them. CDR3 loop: CASSQRRGRAEAFF. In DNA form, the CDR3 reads TGTGCCAGCAGCCAGAGGCGGGGCAGGGCAGAAGCTTTCTTT.

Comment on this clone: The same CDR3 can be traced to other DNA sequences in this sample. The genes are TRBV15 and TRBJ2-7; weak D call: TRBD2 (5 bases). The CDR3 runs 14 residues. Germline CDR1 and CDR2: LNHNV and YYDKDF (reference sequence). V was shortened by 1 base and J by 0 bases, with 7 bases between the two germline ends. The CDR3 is CATSRGGYSYEQYF. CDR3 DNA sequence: TGTGCCACCAGCAGAGGAGGGTACTCCTACGAGCAGTACTTC. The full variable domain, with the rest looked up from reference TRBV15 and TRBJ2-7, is DAMVIQNPRYQVTQFGKPVTLSCSQTLNHNVMYWYQQKSSQAPKLLFHYYDKDFNNEADTPDNFQSRRPNTSFCFLDIRSPGLGDTAMYLCATSRGGYSYEQYFGPGTRLTVT.

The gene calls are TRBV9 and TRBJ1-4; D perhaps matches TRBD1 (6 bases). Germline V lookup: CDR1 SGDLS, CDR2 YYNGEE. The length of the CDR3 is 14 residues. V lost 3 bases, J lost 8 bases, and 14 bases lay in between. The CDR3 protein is CASSEQGLAEKLFF. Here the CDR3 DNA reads TGTGCCAGCAGCGAACAGGGTCTGGCGGAAAAACTGTTTTTT.

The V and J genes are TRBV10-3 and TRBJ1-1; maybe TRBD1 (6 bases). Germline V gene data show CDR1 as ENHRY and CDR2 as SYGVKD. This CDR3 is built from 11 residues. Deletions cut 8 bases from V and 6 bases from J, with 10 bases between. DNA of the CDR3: TGTGCCATCGGGAGGGGGTCTGAAGCTTTCTTT. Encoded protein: CAIGRGSEAFF.

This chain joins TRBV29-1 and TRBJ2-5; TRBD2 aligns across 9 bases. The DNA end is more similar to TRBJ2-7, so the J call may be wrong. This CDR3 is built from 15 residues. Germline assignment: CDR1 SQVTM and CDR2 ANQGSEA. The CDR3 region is CSVGPFSGGTYEQYF. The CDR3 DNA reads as TGCAGCGTTGGCCCATTTAGCGGGGGTACCTACGAGCAGTACTTC.

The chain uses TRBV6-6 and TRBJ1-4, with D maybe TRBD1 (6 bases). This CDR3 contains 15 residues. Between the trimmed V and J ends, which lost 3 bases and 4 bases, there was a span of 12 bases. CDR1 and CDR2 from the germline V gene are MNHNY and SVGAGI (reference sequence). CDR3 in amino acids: CASSYSGQINEKLFF. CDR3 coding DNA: TGTGCCAGCAGTTATTCCGGACAGATTAATGAAAAACTGTTTTTT.

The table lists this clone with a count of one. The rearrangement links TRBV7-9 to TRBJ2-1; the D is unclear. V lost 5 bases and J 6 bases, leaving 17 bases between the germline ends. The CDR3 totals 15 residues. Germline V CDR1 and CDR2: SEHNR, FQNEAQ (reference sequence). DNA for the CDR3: TGTGCCAGCAGCCCGCTCCCTACTTGGGGCAATGAGCAGTTCTTC. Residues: CASSPLPTWGNEQFF.

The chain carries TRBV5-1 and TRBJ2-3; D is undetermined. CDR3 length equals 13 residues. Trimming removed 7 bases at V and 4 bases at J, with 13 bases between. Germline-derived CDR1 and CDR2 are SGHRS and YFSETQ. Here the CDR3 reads CASASVGPDTQYF. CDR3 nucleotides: TGCGCCAGCGCCTCGGTAGGACCAGATACGCAGTATTTT.

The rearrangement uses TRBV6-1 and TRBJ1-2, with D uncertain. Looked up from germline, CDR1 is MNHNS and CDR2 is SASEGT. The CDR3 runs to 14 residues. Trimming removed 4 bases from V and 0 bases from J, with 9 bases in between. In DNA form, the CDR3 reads TGTGCCAGCAGTGGACGGAGGACTAACTATGGCTACACCTTC. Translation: CASSGRRTNYGYTF.

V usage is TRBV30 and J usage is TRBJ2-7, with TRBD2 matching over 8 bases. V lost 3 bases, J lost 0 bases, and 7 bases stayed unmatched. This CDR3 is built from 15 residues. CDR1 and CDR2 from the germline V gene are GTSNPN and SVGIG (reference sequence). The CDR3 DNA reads TGTGCCTGGAGCCCAGGGGCGGGAGGCTCCTACGAGCAGTACTTC. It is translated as CAWSPGAGGSYEQYF.

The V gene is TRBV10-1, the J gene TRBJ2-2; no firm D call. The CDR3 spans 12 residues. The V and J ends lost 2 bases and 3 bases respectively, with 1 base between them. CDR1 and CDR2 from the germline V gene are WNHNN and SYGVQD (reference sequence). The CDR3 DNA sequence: TGCGCCAGCAGTGAGGACACCGGGGAGCTGTTTTTT. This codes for CASSEDTGELFF.

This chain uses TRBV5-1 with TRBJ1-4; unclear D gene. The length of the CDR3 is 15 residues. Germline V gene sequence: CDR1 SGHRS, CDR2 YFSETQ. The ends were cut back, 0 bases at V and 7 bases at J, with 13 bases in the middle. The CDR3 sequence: CASSLVSTTVEKLFF. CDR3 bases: TGCGCCAGCAGCTTGGTTTCCACAACCGTTGAAAAACTGTTTTTT.

As DNA, the CDR3 is TGTGCCAGCAGCCAATCGGTCCTTGCATCAGGGGGAGATCGGGACAATGAGCAGTTCTTC. Amino acid sequence: CASSQSVLASGGDRDNEQFF. This chain links TRBV16 with TRBJ2-1; 7 bases map to TRBD1. V lost 0 bases to trimming and J lost 5 bases; unmatched junction nucleotides: 19. Germline CDR1 is KGHSY and CDR2 is FQNENV. The CDR3 covers 20 residues.

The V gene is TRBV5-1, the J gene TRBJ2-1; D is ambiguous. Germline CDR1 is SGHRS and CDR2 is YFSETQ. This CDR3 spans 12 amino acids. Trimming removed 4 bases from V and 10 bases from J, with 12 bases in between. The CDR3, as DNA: TGCGCCAGCAGCGACTTATCGGGCGAGCAGTTCTTC. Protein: CASSDLSGEQFF.